What follows are 21 T cell receptor beta chains derived from one specimen sequenced in a study of shared clonotypes between healthy human individuals. Assay: immunoSEQ multiplex PCR; the TCRdb copy retains only in-frame clones and omits some. The data contain 650,000 to 750,000 clones, 72% of them singletons. Material for sequencing was memory CD4+ T cells sorted from blood. Subset meaning: CD45RA-negative fraction. These receptors were taken from a woman under 40 in good health.

The rearrangement joins TRBV13 to TRBJ2-7; 11 positions match TRBD2. The CDR3 covers 16 residues. V lost 4 bases, J lost 4 bases, and 9 bases stayed unmatched. Per the germline V gene, CDR1 is PRHDT and CDR2 is FYEKMQ (reference sequence). CDR3: CASSSKGTSGLYEQYF. The CDR3 DNA sequence: TGTGCCAGCAGCTCCAAGGGGACTAGCGGTCTGTACGAGCAGTACTTC.

The sample holds one count of this clone. The CDR3 DNA is TGTGCCAGCAGTGAATCTAGCGGAGGCTCCTACGAGCAGTACTTC. Translated: CASSESSGGSYEQYF. The chain recombines TRBV25-1 with TRBJ2-7; 7 nucleotides match TRBD2. CDR1 is MGHDK and CDR2 is SYGVNS in the germline V gene. V dropped 1 base and J dropped 0; count of bases not matched to a gene: 3. The CDR3 contains 15 residues.

The rearrangement joins TRBV7-3 to TRBJ2-7; 11 bases are a match to TRBD2. The CDR3 totals 15 residues. Germline CDR1 is SGHTA and CDR2 is FQGTGA. V lost 2 bases and J lost 6; bases outside the gene matches: 6. CDR3 in DNA: TGTGCCAGCAGCTTAGCAGCTAGCGGGAGGTCCGAGCAGTACTTC. Translation: CASSLAASGRSEQYF.

This chain connects TRBV6-1 to TRBJ1-2, with D tentatively TRBD1 (6 bases). The germline CDR1 and CDR2 sequences are MNHNS and SASEGT. The CDR3 has 15 residues. The V end was cut by 2 bases, the J end by 4 bases, with 14 bases between. CDR3 in amino acids: CASSEMGAQSYGYTF. CDR3 nucleotides: TGTGCCAGCAGTGAAATGGGGGCGCAGAGCTATGGCTACACCTTC.

The gene calls are TRBV5-1 and TRBJ2-7, with a tentative D call TRBD2 (6 bases). The germline V and J ends were trimmed by 4 bases and 6 bases, with 14 bases remaining between them. CDR3 length equals 13 residues. Germline lookup yields CDR1 SGHRS and CDR2 YFSETQ. The chain's CDR3 is CASSLAEGGEQYF. CDR3 nucleotides: TGCGCCAGCAGCCTGGCGGAGGGCGGCGAGCAGTACTTC.

The chain has TRBV18 and TRBJ1-1; D uncertain. With 3 bases removed from V and 3 bases from J, the gap between germline ends came to 8 bases. Germline V gives CDR1 KGHSH, CDR2 LQKENI. CDR3 length equals 13 residues. CDR3: CASSPGPHTEAFF. In nucleotides, the CDR3 is TGTGCCAGCTCACCTGGACCTCACACTGAAGCTTTCTTT.

This chain connects TRBV9 to TRBJ2-2; D is uncertain. There are 15 residues in the CDR3. Trimming cost V 0 bases and J 4 bases, with 10 bases left between them. CDR1 is SGDLS, CDR2 YYNGEE, per germline. CDR3 protein: CASSVGGVPTGELFF. CDR3 nucleotides: TGTGCCAGCAGCGTAGGGGGTGTTCCCACCGGGGAGCTGTTTTTT.

This clone was observed a handful of times. This rearrangement joins TRBV5-1 to TRBJ2-2; TRBD1 matches 8 bases. The CDR3 spans 16 residues. CDR1 and CDR2 (germline): SGHRS, YFSETQ. V was pared by 4 bases and J by 2 bases, with 7 bases of the junction left unmatched. The CDR3 bases are TGCGCCAGCAGCAAACACGACAGGGGCAACACCGGGGAGCTGTTTTTT. This gives the protein CASSKHDRGNTGELFF.

The chain has TRBV28 and TRBJ2-1, with a weak D call TRBD2 (6 bases). The germline V gene has CDR1 MDHEN and CDR2 SYDVKM. This CDR3 has 16 residues. With 7 bases removed from V and 2 bases from J, the gap between germline ends came to 18 bases. DNA of the CDR3: TGTGCCAGCACCCCGGGGGAAGCGGGTGCCTACAATGAGCAGTTCTTC. Residues: CASTPGEAGAYNEQFF.

This chain connects TRBV6-4 to TRBJ1-5; D gene ambiguous. Germline V CDR1 and CDR2: MRHNA, SNTAGT. This CDR3 contains 13 residues. V was pared by 3 bases and J by 1 base, with 4 bases between. CDR3: CASSETSNQPQHF. In DNA, the CDR3 is TGTGCCAGCAGTGAAACCAGCAATCAGCCCCAGCATTTT.

The V call is TRBV28, the J call TRBJ2-1; D is unresolved. Trimming left V 3 bases short and J 4 bases short, with 10 bases between. Germline CDR1 and CDR2: MDHEN and SYDVKM. CDR3 length: 14 residues. The CDR3 spells CASSFALSYNEQFF. The CDR3 DNA reads TGTGCCAGCAGTTTTGCCTTAAGTTACAATGAGCAGTTCTTC.

The rearrangement uses TRBV7-8 and TRBJ2-2; 7 nucleotides agree with TRBD2. CDR1 is SGHVS, CDR2 FQNEAQ, per germline. V trimming: 3 bases; J trimming: 7 bases; junction bases outside the gene matches: 8. The CDR3 has 15 amino acids. The DNA of the CDR3 is TGTGCCAGCAGCTTGCGCGGGAGAGGAATCGGGGAGCTGTTTTTT. Protein sequence: CASSLRGRGIGELFF.

The V and J genes are TRBV6-5 and TRBJ2-2; 8 nucleotides agree with TRBD1. CDR3 size: 15 residues. CDR1 and CDR2 from the germline V gene are MNHEY and SVGAGI. Trimming cost V 5 bases and J 7 bases; bases outside gene matches: 9. The CDR3 is CASSPWQGAVGELFF. DNA of the CDR3: TGTGCCAGCAGTCCCTGGCAGGGGGCGGTCGGGGAGCTGTTTTTT.

V and J are TRBV19 and TRBJ2-1, with 8 nucleotides matching TRBD2. This CDR3 contains 12 residues. The trim removed 3 bases at V and 10 bases at J, leaving 2 bases unmatched. CDR1 is LNHDA and CDR2 is SQIVND in the germline V gene (reference sequence). This CDR3 reads CASSIGREEQFF. The CDR3 nucleotides read TGTGCCAGTAGTATCGGGAGGGAGGAGCAGTTCTTC. The full variable domain, completed using reference TRBV19 and TRBJ2-1, is DGGITQSPKYLFRKEGQNVTLSCEQNLNHDAMYWYRQDPGQGLRLIYYSQIVNDFQKGDIAEGYSVSREKKESFPLTVTSAQKNPTAFYLCASSIGREEQFFGPGTRLTVL.

The chain links TRBV19 to TRBJ2-3; D is perhaps TRBD1 or TRBD2 (7 bases each). Germline-derived CDR1 and CDR2 are LNHDA and SQIVND (reference sequence). V was pared by 9 bases and J by 2 bases, with 18 bases between. The CDR3 loop spans 15 amino acids. In DNA, the CDR3 is TGTGCCAGGGGGGGGGACAGCCGCGACACAGATACGCAGTATTTT. The encoded protein is CARGGDSRDTDTQYF. Supplemented by reference TRBV19 and TRBJ2-3, the full variable domain reads DGGITQSPKYLFRKEGQNVTLSCEQNLNHDAMYWYRQDPGQGLRLIYYSQIVNDFQKGDIAEGYSVSREKKESFPLTVTSAQKNPTAFYLCARGGDSRDTDTQYFGPGTRLTVL.

Here the CDR3 reads CASRSGQGGNEQFF. DNA of the CDR3: TGTGCCAGCAGATCTGGACAGGGAGGCAATGAGCAGTTCTTC. The chain has TRBV28 and TRBJ2-1, with 8 bases aligning to TRBD1. Trimming removed 6 bases from V and 6 bases from J; junction bases left unmatched: 7. CDR3 length: 14 amino acids. CDR1 MDHEN and CDR2 SYDVKM come from the germline V gene.

The chain joins TRBV11-1 to TRBJ2-3, with no clear D. CDR3 size: 14 residues. Germline values: CDR1 SGHAT, CDR2 FQDESV (reference sequence). V shed 2 bases and J shed 2 bases, with 8 bases lying between them. CDR3 nucleotides: TGTGCCAGCAGCTTACGCAGATCCACAGATACGCAGTATTTT. Its translation is CASSLRRSTDTQYF.

The chain is built from TRBV27 and TRBJ2-7; 8 bases match TRBD1. Germline-derived CDR1 and CDR2 are MNHEY and SMNVEV (reference sequence). Unmatched junction bases numbered 15, after V lost 6 bases and J lost 2 bases. This CDR3 is built from 17 residues. The CDR3 region is CASRGASRGRIPYEQYF. CDR3 bases: TGTGCCAGCAGGGGGGCCTCCAGGGGGCGGATCCCCTACGAGCAGTACTTC.

In its sample, this clone was seen once. The gene calls are TRBV7-8 and TRBJ2-5; either TRBD1 or TRBD2 may supply D (5 bases each). Looked up from germline, CDR1 is SGHVS and CDR2 is FQNEAQ. The CDR3 runs 15 residues. Between the trimmed V and J ends, which lost 5 bases and 4 bases, there was a span of 17 bases. The CDR3 DNA reads TGTGCCAGCAGCATCGCACCCGGGACCGGAGAGACCCAGTACTTC. It encodes CASSIAPGTGETQYF.

The chain recombines TRBV6-1 with TRBJ2-7; possibly TRBD2 for D (6 bases). Germline V gene data show CDR1 as MNHNS and CDR2 as SASEGT. The length of the CDR3 is 15 residues. V lost 5 bases to trimming and J lost 1 base, with 15 bases between them. The CDR3 region has the DNA TGTGCCAGCAGTCCGGGAACTAGCAGGTCCTACGAGCAGTACTTC. Translating gives CASSPGTSRSYEQYF.

In its sample, this clone was seen once. The chain links TRBV4-2 to TRBJ2-5; TRBD2 aligns across 11 bases. The J call could be wrong; TRBJ2-7 is a better fit for the DNA end. This CDR3 comprises 15 residues. CDR1 and CDR2 (germline): LGHNA, YNFKEQ. CDR3 sequence reads: CASSPIAGGPHEQYF. CDR3 DNA: TGTGCCAGCAGCCCGATAGCGGGAGGGCCGCACGAGCAGTACTTC.